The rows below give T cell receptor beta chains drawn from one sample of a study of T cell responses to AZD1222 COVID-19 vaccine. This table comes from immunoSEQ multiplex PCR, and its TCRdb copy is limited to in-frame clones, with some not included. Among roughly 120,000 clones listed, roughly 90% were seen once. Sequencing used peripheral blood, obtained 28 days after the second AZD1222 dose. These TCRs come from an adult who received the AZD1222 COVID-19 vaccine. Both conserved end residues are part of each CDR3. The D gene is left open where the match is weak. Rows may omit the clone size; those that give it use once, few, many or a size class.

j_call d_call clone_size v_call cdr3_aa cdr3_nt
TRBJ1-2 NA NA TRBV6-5 CASSYSILGVYGYTF TGTGCCAGCAGTTACTCGATCTTAGGGGTCTATGGCTACACCTTC
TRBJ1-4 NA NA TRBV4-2 CASSPGGTATNEKLFF TGTGCCAGCAGCCCTGGTGGGACTGCAACTAATGAAAAACTGTTTTTT
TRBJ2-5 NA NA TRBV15 CATSRGTPGSGETQYF TGTGCCACCAGCAGAGGAACGCCAGGGTCAGGAGAGACCCAGTACTTC
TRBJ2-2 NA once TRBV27 CASSGGTSVSGELFF TGTGCCAGCAGTGGGGGGACAAGCGTCTCCGGGGAGCTGTTTTTT
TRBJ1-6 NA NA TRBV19 CASSDWTVDNSPLHF TGTGCCAGTAGCGACTGGACAGTAGATAATTCACCCCTCCACTTT
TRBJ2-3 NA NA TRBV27 CASSLEGETITDTQYF TGTGCCAGCAGTTTGGAAGGGGAGACTATCACAGATACGCAGTATTTT
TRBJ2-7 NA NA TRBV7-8 CASSTGYEQYF TGTGCCAGCAGCACAGGCTACGAGCAGTACTTC
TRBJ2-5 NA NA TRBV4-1 CASSQAPGTQYQETQYF TGCGCCAGCAGCCAAGCCCCCGGGACTCAGTACCAAGAGACCCAGTACTTC
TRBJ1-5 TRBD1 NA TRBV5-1 CASSLEGAGQPQHF TGCGCCAGCAGCTTGGAGGGGGCAGGTCAGCCCCAGCATTTT
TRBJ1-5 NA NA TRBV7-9 CASSPKTGDQPQHF TGTGCCAGCAGCCCCAAGACAGGAGATCAGCCCCAGCATTTT
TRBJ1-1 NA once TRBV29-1 CSVEDTRVNTEAFF TGCAGCGTTGAAGATACCAGGGTGAACACTGAAGCTTTCTTT
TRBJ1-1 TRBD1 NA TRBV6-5 CASSSRQGLPSGAFF TGTGCCAGCAGTTCAAGACAGGGGCTACCCTCGGGAGCTTTCTTT
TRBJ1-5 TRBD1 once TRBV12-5 CASGFCAAWRAGGPDSNQPQHF TGTGCTAGTGGTTTTTGTGCTGCTTGGAGAGCAGGGGGCCCAGATAGCAATCAGCCCCAGCATTTT
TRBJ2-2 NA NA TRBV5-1 CASSLAGQSRTGELFF TGCGCCAGCAGCTTGGCAGGGCAGTCGCGAACCGGGGAGCTGTTTTTT
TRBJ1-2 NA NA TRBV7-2 CASSLARAGGYTF TGTGCCAGCAGCTTAGCGAGGGCAGGAGGCTACACCTTC
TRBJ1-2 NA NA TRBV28 CASSFIDQRNYGYTF TGTGCCAGCAGTTTCATAGACCAGCGTAACTATGGCTACACCTTC
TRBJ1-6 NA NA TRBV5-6 CASSPLNSPLHF TGTGCCAGCAGCCCCTTAAATTCACCCCTCCACTTT
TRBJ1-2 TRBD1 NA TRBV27 CASSLKGQGVGGYTF TGTGCCAGCAGTTTAAAGGGACAGGGGGTAGGAGGCTACACCTTC
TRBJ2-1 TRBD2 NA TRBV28 CASSSQVGRAGEQFF TGTGCCAGCAGTTCCCAAGTCGGGAGGGCCGGTGAGCAGTTCTTC
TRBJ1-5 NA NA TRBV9 CASSADLGTEPQHF TGTGCCAGCAGCGCCGACTTGGGGACCGAGCCCCAGCATTTT
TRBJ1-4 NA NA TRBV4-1 CASSQSQGNNEKLFF TGCGCCAGCAGCCAATCACAGGGAAACAATGAAAAACTGTTTTTT
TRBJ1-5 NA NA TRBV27 CASSLNLGQPQHF TGTGCCAGCAGTTTAAACCTAGGTCAGCCCCAGCATTTT
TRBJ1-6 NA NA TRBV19 CASSIVVRNSPLHF TGTGCCAGTAGTATAGTCGTCAGGAATTCACCCCTCCACTTT
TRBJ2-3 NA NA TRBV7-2 CASSLYTDTQYF TGTGCCAGCAGCTTATACACAGATACGCAGTATTTT
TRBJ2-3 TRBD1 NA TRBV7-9 CASSLATGTGSTDTQYF TGTGCCAGCAGCTTAGCGACAGGGACAGGAAGCACAGATACGCAGTATTTT
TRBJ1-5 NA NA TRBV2 CASWSDLGSNQPQHF TGTGCCAGCTGGTCTGATCTAGGCAGCAATCAGCCCCAGCATTTT
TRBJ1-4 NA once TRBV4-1 CASRNSGRSFEKLFF TGCGCCAGCAGAAACTCTGGACGGTCGTTTGAAAAACTGTTTTTT
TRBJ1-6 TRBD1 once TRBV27 CASSLGQGRSYNSPLHF TGTGCCAGCAGTTTGGGACAGGGGAGATCCTATAATTCACCCCTCCACTTT
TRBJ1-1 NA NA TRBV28 CASSLFGGGLNTEAFF TGTGCCAGCAGTTTATTCGGGGGGGGGCTGAACACTGAAGCTTTCTTT
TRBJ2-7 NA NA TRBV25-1 CASRTGLPSYEQYF TGTGCCAGCAGGACGGGACTCCCCTCCTACGAGCAGTACTTC
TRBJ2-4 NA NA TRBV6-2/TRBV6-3 CASSSRPPGAKNIQYF TGTGCCAGCAGTTCTAGACCACCAGGAGCCAAAAACATTCAGTACTTC
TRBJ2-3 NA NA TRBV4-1 CASSSSVTLRTDTQYF TGCGCCAGCAGCTCATCGGTAACACTGAGGACAGATACGCAGTATTTT
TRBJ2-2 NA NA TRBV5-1 CASSLAGTGELFF TGCGCCAGCAGCTTGGCGGGGACCGGGGAGCTGTTTTTT
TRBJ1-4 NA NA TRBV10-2 CASSSSREATNEKLFF TGCGCCAGCAGTAGTAGCAGGGAGGCAACTAATGAAAAACTGTTTTTT
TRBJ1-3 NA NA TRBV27 CASSLSAGLSGNTIYF TGTGCCAGCAGTTTAAGCGCAGGGCTTTCTGGAAACACCATATATTTT
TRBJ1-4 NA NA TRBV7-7 CASSLNSGLNEKLFF TGTGCTAGCAGCTTAAATTCAGGCCTTAATGAAAAACTGTTTTTT
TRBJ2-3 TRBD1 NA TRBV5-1 CASSGEGQGRDTQYF TGCGCCAGCAGTGGGGAGGGACAGGGGAGAGATACGCAGTATTTT
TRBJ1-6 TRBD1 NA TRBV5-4 CASSAGQGRGSPLHF TGTGCCAGCAGCGCCGGACAGGGAAGAGGATCACCCCTCCACTTT
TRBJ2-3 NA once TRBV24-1 CATRGGDTQYF TGTGCCACCAGGGGAGGAGATACGCAGTATTTT
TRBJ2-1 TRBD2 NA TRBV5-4 CASRVAGGSYNEQFF TGTGCCAGCAGAGTAGCGGGAGGCTCCTACAATGAGCAGTTCTTC
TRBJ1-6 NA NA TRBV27 CASSFYRRQENSPLHF TGTGCCAGCAGTTTTTATCGACGACAGGAAAATTCACCCCTCCACTTT
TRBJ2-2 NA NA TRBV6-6 CASSPDVGGGELFF TGTGCCAGCAGTCCCGACGTGGGGGGCGGGGAGCTGTTTTTT
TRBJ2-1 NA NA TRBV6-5 CASSYGPSSSYNEQFF TGTGCCAGCAGTTACGGCCCGTCGAGCTCCTACAATGAGCAGTTCTTC
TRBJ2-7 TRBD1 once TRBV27 CASSVKGQGHGGQYF TGTGCCAGCAGTGTCAAGGGACAGGGTCACGGGGGGCAGTACTTC